A selection of T cell receptor beta chains follows, all from one sample in a study of human T cells and chemical hapten exposure. TCRdb reprocessed the RACE reads with MiXCR, giving one entry per CDR3 protein. Seen here are about 85,000 distinct CDR3 sequences, 11% observed once, and the top ten hold roughly 1.5%. This specimen consisted of whole blood, obtained in connection with sensitization to the hapten diphenylcyclopropenone (DPC). The receptor set was obtained from a man aged 18 to 35 with alopecia areata. Some clones in this sample may be carry-over from other donors' samples. CDR3s include the opening cysteine and the closing phenylalanine or tryptophan. The D gene is left open where the match is weak. Expanded clones get a size class; other rows say once, few or many, or leave the size out.

J gene | clone size | CDR3 length | V gene | D gene | CDR3 protein | CDR3 DNA
TRBJ2-7 | few | 12 | TRBV29-1 | - | CSVEVQVEGQYF | TGCAGCGTTGAAGTACAGGTGGAGGGGCAGTACTTC
TRBJ2-1 | few | 16 | TRBV7-6 | TRBD2 | CASSSLAGGPYNEQFF | TGTGCCAGCAGCTCCTTAGCGGGGGGGCCCTACAATGAGCAGTTCTTC
TRBJ2-2 | few | 17 | TRBV9 | - | CASSVAWGTRGTGELFF | TGTGCCAGCAGCGTAGCTTGGGGGACCCGGGGCACCGGGGAGCTGTTTTTT
TRBJ1-5 | - | 17 | TRBV6-2/TRBV6-3 | - | CASSYFGRGKGNQPQHF | TGTGCCAGCAGTTACTTTGGGAGAGGGAAGGGCAATCAGCCCCAGCATTTT
TRBJ1-1 | few | 14 | TRBV11-2 | - | CASSLGTGNTEAFF | TGTGCCAGCAGCTTAGGGACGGGGAACACTGAAGCTTTCTTT
TRBJ1-5 | few | 13 | TRBV14 | - | CASSQDWYRPQHF | TGTGCCAGCAGCCAAGATTGGTATCGGCCCCAGCATTTT
TRBJ1-4 | many | 15 | TRBV4-2 | - | CASRSLTGQGEKLFF | TGTGCCAGCAGATCCCTGACAGGCCAGGGGGAAAAACTGTTTTTT
TRBJ1-3 | - | 16 | TRBV9 | - | CASSVAWQGSGNTIYF | TGTGCCAGCAGCGTAGCTTGGCAGGGCTCTGGAAACACCATATATTTT
TRBJ2-7 | - | 14 | TRBV7-6 | - | CASSLVRDTYEQYF | TGTGCCAGCAGCTTAGTGAGGGATACCTACGAGCAGTACTTC
TRBJ2-1 | - | 17 | TRBV19 | - | CASSIVLGQSSYNEQFF | TGTGCCAGTAGTATTGTCTTGGGGCAGAGCTCCTACAATGAGCAGTTCTTC
TRBJ2-2 | few | 14 | TRBV9 | - | CASSSVGGIGELFF | TGTGCCAGCAGCTCCGTGGGGGGCATCGGGGAGCTGTTTTTT
TRBJ1-6 | - | 15 | TRBV7-2 | - | CASSSVGIVDSPLHF | TGTGCCAGCAGCTCCGTGGGGATTGTGGATTCACCCCTCCACTTT
TRBJ2-7 | many | 13 | TRBV11-2 | - | CASSLGPGYEQYF | TGTGCCAGCAGCTTAGGACCCGGCTACGAGCAGTACTTC
TRBJ2-7 | many | 16 | TRBV13 | - | CASSLAAGTGSYEQYF | TGTGCCAGCAGCTTAGCCGCCGGGACGGGCTCCTACGAGCAGTACTTC
TRBJ2-1 | few | 13 | TRBV20-1 | - | CSATDSAYNEQFF | TGCAGTGCTACGGATTCGGCCTACAATGAGCAGTTCTTC
TRBJ2-3 | many | 19 | TRBV4-2 | TRBD2 | CASSQGGRGAPLRTDTQYF | TGTGCCAGCAGCCAAGGAGGGCGGGGGGCTCCACTCCGCACAGATACGCAGTATTTT
TRBJ1-3 | few | 16 | TRBV9 | - | CASSGNVNLLGNTIYF | TGTGCCAGCAGTGGGAATGTTAATTTGTTGGGAAACACCATATATTTT
TRBJ2-5 | many | 13 | TRBV7-2 | - | CASSSEIQETQYF | TGTGCCAGCAGCTCTGAGATCCAAGAGACCCAGTACTTC
TRBJ2-1 | few | 16 | TRBV29-1 | TRBD1 | CSVEANRGRPGIEQFF | TGCAGCGTTGAAGCCAACAGGGGGAGGCCAGGAATTGAGCAGTTCTTC
TRBJ2-1 | - | 15 | TRBV29-1 | TRBD2 | CSVSPHQRGNNEQFF | TGCAGCGTTTCCCCCCACCAGCGGGGGAACAATGAGCAGTTCTTC
TRBJ1-2 | few | 14 | TRBV18 | - | CASSPPGEGYGYTF | TGTGCCAGCTCACCACCAGGGGAAGGCTATGGCTACACCTTC
TRBJ1-1 | - | 15 | TRBV6-5 | - | CASSYLQGIGTEAFF | TGTGCCAGCAGTTACCTACAGGGAATAGGCACTGAAGCTTTCTTT
TRBJ1-6 | many | 15 | TRBV19 | - | CASSHPFPRASPLHF | TGTGCCAGTAGTCACCCCTTCCCCAGGGCTTCACCCCTCCACTTT
TRBJ1-4 | - | 14 | TRBV15 | - | CATGGGRAGEKLFF | TGTGCCACCGGAGGCGGCAGGGCTGGGGAAAAACTGTTTTTT
TRBJ1-1 | few | 13 | TRBV29-1 | - | CSVLTFMNTEAFF | TGCAGCGTGTTGACATTCATGAACACTGAAGCTTTCTTT
TRBJ2-1 | few | 11 | TRBV9 | - | CASSAEGEQFF | TGTGCCAGCAGCGCGGAGGGTGAGCAGTTCTTC
TRBJ2-7 | - | 16 | TRBV7-9 | - | CASSLARGIGSYEQYF | TGTGCCAGCAGCTTAGCCCGGGGGATAGGCTCCTACGAGCAGTACTTC
TRBJ1-6 | few | 15 | TRBV7-8 | TRBD1 | CASSAWTGGDSPLHF | TGTGCCAGCAGCGCCTGGACAGGGGGTGATTCACCCCTCCACTTT